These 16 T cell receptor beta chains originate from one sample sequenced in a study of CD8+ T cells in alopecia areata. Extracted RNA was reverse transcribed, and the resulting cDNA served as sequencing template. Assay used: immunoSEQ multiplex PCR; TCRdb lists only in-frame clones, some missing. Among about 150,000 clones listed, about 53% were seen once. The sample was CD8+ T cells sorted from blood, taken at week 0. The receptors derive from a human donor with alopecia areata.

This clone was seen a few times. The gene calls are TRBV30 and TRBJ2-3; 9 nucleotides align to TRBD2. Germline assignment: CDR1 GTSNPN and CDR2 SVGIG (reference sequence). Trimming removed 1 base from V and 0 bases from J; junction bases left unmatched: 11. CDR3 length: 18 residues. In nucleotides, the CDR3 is TGTGCCTGGAGTGGATGGAGCGGGGGGTCCTACAGCACAGATACGCAGTATTTT. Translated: CAWSGWSGGSYSTDTQYF.

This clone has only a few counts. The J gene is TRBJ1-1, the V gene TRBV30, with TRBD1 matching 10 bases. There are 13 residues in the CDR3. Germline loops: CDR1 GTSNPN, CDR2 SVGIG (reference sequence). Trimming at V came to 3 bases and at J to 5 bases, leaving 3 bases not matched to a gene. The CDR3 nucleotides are TGTGCCTGGAGCGGGACAGGGGTTACTGAAGCTTTCTTT. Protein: CAWSGTGVTEAFF.

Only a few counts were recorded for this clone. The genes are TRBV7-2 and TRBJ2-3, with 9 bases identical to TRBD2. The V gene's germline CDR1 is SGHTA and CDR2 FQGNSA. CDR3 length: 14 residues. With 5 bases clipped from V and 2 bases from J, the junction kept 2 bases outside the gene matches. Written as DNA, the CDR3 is TGTGCCAGCAGCAGCGGGGGGCTCACAGATACGCAGTATTTT. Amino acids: CASSSGGLTDTQYF.

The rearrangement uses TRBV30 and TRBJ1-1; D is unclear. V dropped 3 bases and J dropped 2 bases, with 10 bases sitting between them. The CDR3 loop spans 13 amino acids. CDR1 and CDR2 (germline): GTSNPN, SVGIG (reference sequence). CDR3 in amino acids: CAWRELRNTEAFF. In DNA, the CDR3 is TGTGCCTGGAGAGAATTAAGAAACACTGAAGCTTTCTTT.

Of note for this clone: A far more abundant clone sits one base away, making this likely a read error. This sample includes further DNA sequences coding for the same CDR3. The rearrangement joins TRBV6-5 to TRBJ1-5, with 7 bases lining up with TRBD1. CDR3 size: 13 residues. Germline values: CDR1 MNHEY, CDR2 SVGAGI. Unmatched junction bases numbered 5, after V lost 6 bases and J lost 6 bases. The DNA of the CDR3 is TGTGCCAGCAGCATCGACAGGGCTCAGCCCCAGCATTTT. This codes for CASSIDRAQPQHF.

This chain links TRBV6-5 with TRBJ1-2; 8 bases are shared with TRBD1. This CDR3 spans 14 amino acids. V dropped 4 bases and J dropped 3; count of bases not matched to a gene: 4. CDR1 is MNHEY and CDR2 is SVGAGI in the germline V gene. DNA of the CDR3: TGTGCCAGCAGTTCCGTGGACAGGGACTATGGCTACACCTTC. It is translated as CASSSVDRDYGYTF.

The CDR3 here is CASSYRDPNTGELFF. As DNA, the CDR3 is TGTGCCAGCAGTTACAGAGACCCGAACACCGGGGAGCTGTTTTTT. V gene TRBV27 combines with J gene TRBJ2-2; no clear D. V shed 4 bases and J shed 0 bases, with 9 bases lying between them. CDR1 is MNHEY and CDR2 is SMNVEV in the germline V gene (reference sequence). This CDR3 is 15 amino acids long.

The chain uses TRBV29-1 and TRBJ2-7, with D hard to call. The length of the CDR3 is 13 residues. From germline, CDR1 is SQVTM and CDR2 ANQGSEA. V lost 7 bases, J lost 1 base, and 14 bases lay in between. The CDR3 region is CSAKDTESYEQYF. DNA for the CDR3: TGCAGCGCTAAAGATACGGAATCCTACGAGCAGTACTTC.

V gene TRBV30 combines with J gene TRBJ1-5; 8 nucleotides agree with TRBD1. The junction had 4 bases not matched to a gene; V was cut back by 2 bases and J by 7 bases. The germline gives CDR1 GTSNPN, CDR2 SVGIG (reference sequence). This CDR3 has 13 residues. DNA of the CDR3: TGTGCCTGGAGTCTGGACAGGGAACAGCCCCAGCATTTT. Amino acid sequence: CAWSLDREQPQHF. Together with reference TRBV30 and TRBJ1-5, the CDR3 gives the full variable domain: SQTIHQWPATLVQPVGSPLSLECTVEGTSNPNLYWYRQAAGRGLQLLFYSVGIGQISSEVPQNLSASRPQDRQFILSSKKLLLSDSGFYLCAWSLDREQPQHFGDGTRLSIL.

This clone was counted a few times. The CDR3 spells CASRDSSSGNTIYF. The DNA for the CDR3 is TGTGCCAGCCGGGACAGCAGCTCTGGAAACACCATATATTTT. The gene calls are TRBV9 and TRBJ1-3, with 7 nucleotides matching TRBD1. Germline lookup yields CDR1 SGDLS and CDR2 YYNGEE. The CDR3 covers 14 residues. V trimming: 7 bases; J trimming: 0 bases; junction bases outside the gene matches: 4.

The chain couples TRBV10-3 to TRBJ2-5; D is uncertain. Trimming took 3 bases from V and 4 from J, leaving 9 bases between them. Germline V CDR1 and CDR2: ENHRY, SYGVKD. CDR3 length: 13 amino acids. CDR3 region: CAISESERETQYF. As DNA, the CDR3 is TGTGCCATCAGTGAATCGGAAAGAGAGACCCAGTACTTC.

Written as DNA, the CDR3 is TGTGCCAGCAGTTTGGGGAGCAATCAGCCCCAGCATTTT. It is translated as CASSLGSNQPQHF. The chain couples TRBV6-5 to TRBJ1-5; no clear D gene. This CDR3 is built from 13 residues. Trimming stripped 4 bases from V and 1 base from J, with 5 bases between. Germline lookup yields CDR1 MNHEY and CDR2 SVGAGI.

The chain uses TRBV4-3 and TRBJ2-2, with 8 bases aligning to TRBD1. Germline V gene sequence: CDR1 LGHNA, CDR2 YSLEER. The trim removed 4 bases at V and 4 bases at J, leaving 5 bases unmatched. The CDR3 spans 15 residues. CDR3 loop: CASSPRQGSTGELFF. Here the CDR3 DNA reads TGCGCCAGCAGCCCTAGACAGGGGAGCACCGGGGAGCTGTTTTTT.

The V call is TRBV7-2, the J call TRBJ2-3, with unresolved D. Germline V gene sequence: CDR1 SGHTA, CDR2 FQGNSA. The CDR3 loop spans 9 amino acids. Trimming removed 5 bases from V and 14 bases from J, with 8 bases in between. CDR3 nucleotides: TGTGCCAGCAGCGCCCCCGGGTATTTT. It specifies CASSAPGYF.

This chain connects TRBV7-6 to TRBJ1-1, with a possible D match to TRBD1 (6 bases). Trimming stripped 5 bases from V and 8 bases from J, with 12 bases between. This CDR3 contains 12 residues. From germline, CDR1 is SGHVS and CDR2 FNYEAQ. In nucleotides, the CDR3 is TGTGCCAGCAGCCGAACAGGGACCGAAGCTTTCTTT. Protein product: CASSRTGTEAFF.

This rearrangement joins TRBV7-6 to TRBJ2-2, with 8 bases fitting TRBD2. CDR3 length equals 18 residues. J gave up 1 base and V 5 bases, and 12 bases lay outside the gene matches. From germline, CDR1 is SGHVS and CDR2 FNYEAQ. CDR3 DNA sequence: TGTGCCAGCAGCCTCGAGATGTTAGCGGGGCTGAACACCGGGGAGCTGTTTTTT. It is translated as CASSLEMLAGLNTGELFF.